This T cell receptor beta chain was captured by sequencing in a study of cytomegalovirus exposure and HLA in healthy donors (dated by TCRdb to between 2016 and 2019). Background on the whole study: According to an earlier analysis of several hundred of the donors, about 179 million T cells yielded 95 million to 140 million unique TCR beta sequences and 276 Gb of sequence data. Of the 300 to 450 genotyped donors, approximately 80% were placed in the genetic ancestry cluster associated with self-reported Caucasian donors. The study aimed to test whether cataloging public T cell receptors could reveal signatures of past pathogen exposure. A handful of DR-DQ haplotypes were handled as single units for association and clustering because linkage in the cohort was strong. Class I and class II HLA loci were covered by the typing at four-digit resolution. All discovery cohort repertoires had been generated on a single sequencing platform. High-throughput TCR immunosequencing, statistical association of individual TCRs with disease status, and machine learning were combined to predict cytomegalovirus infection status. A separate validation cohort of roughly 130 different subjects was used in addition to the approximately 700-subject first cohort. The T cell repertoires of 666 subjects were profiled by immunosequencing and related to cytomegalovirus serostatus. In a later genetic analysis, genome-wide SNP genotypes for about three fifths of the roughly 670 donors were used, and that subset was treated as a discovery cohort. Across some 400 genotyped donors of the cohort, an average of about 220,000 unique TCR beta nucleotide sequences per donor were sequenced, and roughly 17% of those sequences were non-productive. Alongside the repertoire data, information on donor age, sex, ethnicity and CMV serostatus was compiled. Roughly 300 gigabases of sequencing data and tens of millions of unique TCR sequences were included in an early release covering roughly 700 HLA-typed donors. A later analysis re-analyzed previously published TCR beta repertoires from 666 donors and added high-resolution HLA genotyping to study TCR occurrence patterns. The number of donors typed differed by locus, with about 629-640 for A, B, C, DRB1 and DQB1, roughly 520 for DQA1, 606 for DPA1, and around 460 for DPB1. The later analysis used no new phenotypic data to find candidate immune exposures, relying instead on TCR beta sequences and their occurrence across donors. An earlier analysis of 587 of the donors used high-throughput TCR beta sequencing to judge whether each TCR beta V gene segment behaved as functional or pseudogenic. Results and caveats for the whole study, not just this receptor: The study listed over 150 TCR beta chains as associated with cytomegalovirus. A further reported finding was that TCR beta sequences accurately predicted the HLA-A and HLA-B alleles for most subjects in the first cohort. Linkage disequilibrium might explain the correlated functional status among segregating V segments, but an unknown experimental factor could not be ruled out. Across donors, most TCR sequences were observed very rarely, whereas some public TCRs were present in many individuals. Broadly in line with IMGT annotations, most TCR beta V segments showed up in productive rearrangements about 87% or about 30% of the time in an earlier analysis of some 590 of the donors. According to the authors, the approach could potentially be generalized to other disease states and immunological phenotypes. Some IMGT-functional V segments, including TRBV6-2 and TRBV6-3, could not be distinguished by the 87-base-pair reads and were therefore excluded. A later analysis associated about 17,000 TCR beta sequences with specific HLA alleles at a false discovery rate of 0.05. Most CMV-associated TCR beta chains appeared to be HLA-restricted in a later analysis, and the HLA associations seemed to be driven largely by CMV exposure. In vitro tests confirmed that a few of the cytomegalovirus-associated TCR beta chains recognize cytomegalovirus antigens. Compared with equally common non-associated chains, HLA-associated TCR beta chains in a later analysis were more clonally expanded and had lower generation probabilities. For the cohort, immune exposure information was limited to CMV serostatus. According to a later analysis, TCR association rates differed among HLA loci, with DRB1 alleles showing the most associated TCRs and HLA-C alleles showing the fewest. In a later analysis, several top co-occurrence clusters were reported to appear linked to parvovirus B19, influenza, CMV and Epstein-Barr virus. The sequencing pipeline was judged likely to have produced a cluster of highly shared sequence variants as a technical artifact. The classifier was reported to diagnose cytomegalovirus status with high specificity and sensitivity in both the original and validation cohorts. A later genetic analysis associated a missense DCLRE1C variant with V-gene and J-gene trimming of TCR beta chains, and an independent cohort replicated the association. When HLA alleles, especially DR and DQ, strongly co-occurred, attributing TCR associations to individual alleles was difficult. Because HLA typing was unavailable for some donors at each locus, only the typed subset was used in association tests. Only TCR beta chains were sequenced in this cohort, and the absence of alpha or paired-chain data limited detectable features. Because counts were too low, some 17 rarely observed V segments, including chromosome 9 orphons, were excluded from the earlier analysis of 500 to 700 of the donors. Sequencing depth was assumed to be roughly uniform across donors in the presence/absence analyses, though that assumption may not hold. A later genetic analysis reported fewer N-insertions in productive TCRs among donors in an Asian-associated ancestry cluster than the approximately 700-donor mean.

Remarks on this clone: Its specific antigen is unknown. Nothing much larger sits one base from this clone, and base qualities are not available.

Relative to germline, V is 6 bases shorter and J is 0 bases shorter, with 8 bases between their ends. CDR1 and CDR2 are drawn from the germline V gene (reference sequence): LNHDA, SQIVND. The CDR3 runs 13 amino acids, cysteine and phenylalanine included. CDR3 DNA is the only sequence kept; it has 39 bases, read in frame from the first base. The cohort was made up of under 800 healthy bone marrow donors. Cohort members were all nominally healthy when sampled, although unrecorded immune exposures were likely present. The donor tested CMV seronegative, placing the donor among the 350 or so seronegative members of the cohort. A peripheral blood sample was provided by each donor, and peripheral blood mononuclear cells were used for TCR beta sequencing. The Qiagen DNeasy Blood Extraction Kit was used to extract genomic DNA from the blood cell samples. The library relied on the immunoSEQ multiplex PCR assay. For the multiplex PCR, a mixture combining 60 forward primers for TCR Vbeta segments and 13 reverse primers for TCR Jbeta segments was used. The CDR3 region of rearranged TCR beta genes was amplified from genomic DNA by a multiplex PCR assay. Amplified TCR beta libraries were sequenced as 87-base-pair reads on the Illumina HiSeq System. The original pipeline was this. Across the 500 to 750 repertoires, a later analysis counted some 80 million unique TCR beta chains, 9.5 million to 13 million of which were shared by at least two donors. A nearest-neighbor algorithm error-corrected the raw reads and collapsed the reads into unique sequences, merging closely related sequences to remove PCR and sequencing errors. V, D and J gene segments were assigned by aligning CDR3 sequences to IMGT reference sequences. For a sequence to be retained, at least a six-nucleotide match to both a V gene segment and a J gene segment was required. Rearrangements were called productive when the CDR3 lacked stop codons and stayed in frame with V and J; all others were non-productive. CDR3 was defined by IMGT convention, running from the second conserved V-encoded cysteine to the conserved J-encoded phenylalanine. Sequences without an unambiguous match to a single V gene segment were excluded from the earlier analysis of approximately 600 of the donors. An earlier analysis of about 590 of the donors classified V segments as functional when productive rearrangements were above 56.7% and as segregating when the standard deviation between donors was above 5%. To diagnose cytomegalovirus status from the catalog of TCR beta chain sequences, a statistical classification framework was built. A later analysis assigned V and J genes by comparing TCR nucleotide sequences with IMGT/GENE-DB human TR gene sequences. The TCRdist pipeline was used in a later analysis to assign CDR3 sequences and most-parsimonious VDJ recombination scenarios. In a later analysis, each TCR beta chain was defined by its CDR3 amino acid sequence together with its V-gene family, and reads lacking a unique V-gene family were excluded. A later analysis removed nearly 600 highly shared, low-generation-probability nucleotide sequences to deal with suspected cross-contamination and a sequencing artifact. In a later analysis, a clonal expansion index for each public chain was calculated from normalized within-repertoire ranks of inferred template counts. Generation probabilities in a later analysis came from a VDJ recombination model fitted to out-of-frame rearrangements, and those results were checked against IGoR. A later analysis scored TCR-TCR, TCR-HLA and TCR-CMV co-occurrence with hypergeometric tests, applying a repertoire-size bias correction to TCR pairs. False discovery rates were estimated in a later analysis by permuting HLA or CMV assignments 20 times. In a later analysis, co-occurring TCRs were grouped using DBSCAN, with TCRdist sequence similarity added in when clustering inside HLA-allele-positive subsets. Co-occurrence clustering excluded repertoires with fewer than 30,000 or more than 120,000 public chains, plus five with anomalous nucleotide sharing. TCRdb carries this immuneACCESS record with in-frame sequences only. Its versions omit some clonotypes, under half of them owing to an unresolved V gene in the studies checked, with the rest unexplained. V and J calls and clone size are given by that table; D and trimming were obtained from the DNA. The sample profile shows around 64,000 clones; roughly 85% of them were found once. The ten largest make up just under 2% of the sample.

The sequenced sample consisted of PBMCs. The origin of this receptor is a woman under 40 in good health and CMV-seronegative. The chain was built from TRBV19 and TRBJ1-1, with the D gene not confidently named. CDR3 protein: CASSVTLNTEAFF. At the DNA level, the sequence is TGTGCCAGTAGCGTGACTCTGAACACTGAAGCTTTCTTT.